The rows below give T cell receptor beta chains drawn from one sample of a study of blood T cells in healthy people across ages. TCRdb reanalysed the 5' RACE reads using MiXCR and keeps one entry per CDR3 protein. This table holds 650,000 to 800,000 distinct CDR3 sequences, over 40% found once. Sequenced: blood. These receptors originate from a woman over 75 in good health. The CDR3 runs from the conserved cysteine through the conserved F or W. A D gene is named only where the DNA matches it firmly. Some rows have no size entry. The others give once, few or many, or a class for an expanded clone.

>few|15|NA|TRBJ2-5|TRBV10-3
CAISGRRDLGETQYF
TGTGCCATCAGTGGCCGTCGGGACTTAGGGGAGACCCAGTACTTC
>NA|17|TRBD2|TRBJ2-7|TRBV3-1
CASSQDLGLDSCNEQYF
TGTGCCAGCAGCCAAGATTTAGGACTAGACTCCTGCAATGAGCAGTACTTC
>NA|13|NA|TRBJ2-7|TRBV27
CASRRTATYEQYF
TGTGCCAGCAGGCGGACAGCGACCTACGAGCAGTACTTC
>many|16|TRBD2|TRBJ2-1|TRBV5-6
CASSFDETSGYNEQFF
TGTGCCAGCAGCTTCGACGAAACTAGCGGGTACAATGAGCAGTTCTTC
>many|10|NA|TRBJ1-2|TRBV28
CASGGYGYTF
TGTGCCAGCGGAGGGTATGGCTACACCTTC
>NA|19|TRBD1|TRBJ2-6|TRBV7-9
CASSSSRGLNPSGANVLTF
TGTGCCAGCAGCTCCTCAAGGGGGCTGAACCCCTCTGGGGCCAACGTCCTGACTTTC
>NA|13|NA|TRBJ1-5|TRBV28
CASKRQALGPQHF
TGTGCCAGCAAGCGACAGGCCCTCGGGCCCCAGCATTTT
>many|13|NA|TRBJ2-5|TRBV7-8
CASSSTHGETQYF
TGTGCCAGCAGCTCCACGCATGGGGAGACCCAGTACTTC
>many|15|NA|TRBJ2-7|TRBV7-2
CASSFQGGYIGEQYF
TGTGCCAGCAGCTTCCAAGGAGGGTATATAGGCGAGCAGTACTTC
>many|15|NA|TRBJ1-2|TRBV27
CASSLKGEANYGYTF
TGTGCCAGCAGTTTAAAGGGGGAGGCTAACTATGGCTACACCTTC
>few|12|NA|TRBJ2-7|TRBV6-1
CASSDLSRTQYF
TGTGCCAGCAGTGACCTTTCTAGAACCCAGTACTTC
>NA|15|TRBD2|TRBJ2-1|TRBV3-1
CASSQGRGSYNEQFF
TGTGCCAGCAGCCAAGGGCGGGGGTCCTACAATGAGCAGTTCTTC
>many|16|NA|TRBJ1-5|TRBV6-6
CASSDGGRGGNQPQHF
TGTGCCAGCAGTGATGGCGGAAGAGGAGGCAATCAGCCCCAGCATTTT
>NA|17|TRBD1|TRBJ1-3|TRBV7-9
CASSLLRDRHSGNTIYF
TGTGCCAGCAGCCTCTTACGGGACAGGCACTCTGGAAACACCATATATTTT
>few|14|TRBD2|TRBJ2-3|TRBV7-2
CASSLAGGWDTQYF
TGTGCCAGCAGCTTAGCGGGGGGGTGGGATACGCAGTATTTT
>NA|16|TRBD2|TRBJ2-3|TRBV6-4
CASSVASGRATDTQYF
TGTGCCAGCAGTGTGGCTAGCGGGAGGGCCACAGATACGCAGTATTTT
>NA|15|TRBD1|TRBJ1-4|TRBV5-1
CASSLTGGTNEKLFF
TGCGCCAGCAGCCTAACAGGGGGTACTAATGAAAAACTGTTTTTT
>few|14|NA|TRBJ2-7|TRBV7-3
CASSPKGGGNEQYF
TGTGCCAGCAGCCCGAAAGGGGGAGGCAATGAGCAGTACTTC
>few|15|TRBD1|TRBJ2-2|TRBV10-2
CASSETGANTGELFF
TGCGCCAGCAGTGAGACAGGGGCGAACACCGGGGAGCTGTTTTTT
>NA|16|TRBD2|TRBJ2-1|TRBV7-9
CASSPEAGGSYNEQFF
TGTGCCAGCAGCCCTGAAGCGGGGGGATCCTACAATGAGCAGTTCTTC
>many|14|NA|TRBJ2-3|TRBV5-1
CASSSLPSTDTQYF
TGCGCCAGCAGCTCCTTGCCTAGCACAGATACGCAGTATTTT
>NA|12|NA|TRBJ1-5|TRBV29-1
CSVGELNQPQHF
TGCAGCGTGGGGGAACTCAATCAGCCCCAGCATTTT
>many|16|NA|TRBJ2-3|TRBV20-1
CSARDLASSSTDTQYF
TGCAGTGCTAGAGATCTGGCTTCATCTAGCACAGATACGCAGTATTTT
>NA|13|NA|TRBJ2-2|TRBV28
CASTGQNTGELFF
TGTGCCAGCACCGGACAGAACACCGGGGAGCTGTTTTTT
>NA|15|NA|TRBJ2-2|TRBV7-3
CASSSTGAPTGELFF
TGTGCCAGCAGCTCAACTGGGGCCCCCACCGGGGAGCTGTTTTTT
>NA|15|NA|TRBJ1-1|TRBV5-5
CASSLGNKLNTEVFF
TGTGCCAGCAGCTTGGGGAACAAATTGAACACTGAAGTTTTCTTT
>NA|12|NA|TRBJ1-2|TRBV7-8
CASSQWGYGYTF
TGTGCCAGCAGCCAATGGGGCTATGGCTACACCTTC
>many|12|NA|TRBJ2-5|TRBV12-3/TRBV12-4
CASSLFQETQYF
TGTGCCAGCAGTTTATTTCAAGAGACCCAGTACTTC
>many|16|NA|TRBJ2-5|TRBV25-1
CASSVPTGWYQETQYF
TGTGCCAGCAGTGTACCCACAGGGTGGTACCAAGAGACCCAGTACTTC
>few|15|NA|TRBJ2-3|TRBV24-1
CATSEVAPSTDTQYF
TGTGCCACCAGTGAGGTAGCCCCAAGCACAGATACGCAGTATTTT
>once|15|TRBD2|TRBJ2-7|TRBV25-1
CASSALAGAVGEQYF
TGTGCCAGCAGCGCCTTAGCGGGAGCCGTGGGAGAGCAGTACTTC
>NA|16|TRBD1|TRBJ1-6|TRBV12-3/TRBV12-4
CASIKPGTGGNSPLHF
TGTGCCAGCATCAAACCCGGGACAGGCGGTAATTCACCCCTCCACTTT
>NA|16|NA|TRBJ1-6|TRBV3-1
CASSQEVVVGGRPLHF
TGTGCCAGCAGCCAAGAGGTAGTGGTCGGCGGCAGGCCCCTCCACTTT
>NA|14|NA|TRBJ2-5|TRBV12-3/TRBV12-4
CASSLGWPQETQYF
TGTGCCAGCAGTTTAGGCTGGCCCCAAGAGACCCAGTACTTC
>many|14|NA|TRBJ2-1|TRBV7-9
CATPRSPSYNEQFF
TGTGCCACCCCGAGGTCGCCCTCCTACAATGAGCAGTTCTTC
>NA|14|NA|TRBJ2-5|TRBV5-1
CASSVQAGRETQYF
TGCGCCAGCAGCGTGCAGGCGGGAAGAGAGACCCAGTACTTC
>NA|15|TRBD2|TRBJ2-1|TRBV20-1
CSASKRRERYNEQFF
TGCAGCGCTAGTAAGCGGCGGGAGCGATACAATGAGCAGTTCTTC
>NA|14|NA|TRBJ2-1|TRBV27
CASSLSPWDNEQFF
TGTGCCAGCAGTTTAAGTCCCTGGGACAATGAGCAGTTCTTC
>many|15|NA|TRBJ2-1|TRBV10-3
CAIKGGVRHNDEQFF
TGTGCCATCAAGGGGGGCGTGCGGCATAACGATGAGCAGTTCTTC
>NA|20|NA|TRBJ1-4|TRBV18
CASSPSTARTITTTNEKLFF
TGTGCCAGCTCACCATCTACAGCCAGAACCATTACCACAACTAATGAAAAACTGTTTTTT
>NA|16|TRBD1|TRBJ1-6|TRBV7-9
CASSLGTAKGGSPLHF
TGTGCCAGCAGCTTGGGGACAGCGAAGGGGGGATCACCCCTCCACTTT
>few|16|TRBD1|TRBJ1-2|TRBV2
CASSEARPQGVRGYTF
TGTGCCAGCAGTGAAGCCCGTCCGCAGGGGGTACGTGGCTACACCTTC
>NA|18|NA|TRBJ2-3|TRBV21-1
CASSKQELGRAWTDTQYF
TGTGCCAGCAGCAAACAGGAGCTCGGCAGGGCCTGGACAGATACGCAGTATTTT
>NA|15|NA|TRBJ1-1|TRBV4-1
CASSQDPWGDTEASF
TGCGCCAGCAGCCAGGACCCCTGGGGGGACACTGAAGCTTCCTTT
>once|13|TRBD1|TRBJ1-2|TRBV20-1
CSALQGNKDGYTF
TGCAGTGCTTTACAGGGGAACAAGGATGGCTACACCTTC
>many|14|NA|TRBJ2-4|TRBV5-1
CASSLDGRPNIQYF
TGCGCCAGCAGCTTGGACGGGCGGCCAAACATTCAGTACTTC
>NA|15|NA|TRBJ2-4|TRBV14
CATMTEPPSKNIQYF
TGTGCCACCATGACAGAACCGCCTTCCAAAAACATTCAGTACTTC
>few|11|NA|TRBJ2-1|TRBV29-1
CSGTRRTEQFF
TGCAGCGGAACTCGTAGAACGGAGCAGTTCTTC
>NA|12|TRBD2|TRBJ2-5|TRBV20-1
CSASSQRGTQYF
TGCAGTGCTAGTAGCCAGCGGGGGACCCAGTACTTC
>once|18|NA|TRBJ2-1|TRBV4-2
CASSHEPTGLVSYNEQFF
TGTGCCAGCAGCCATGAACCGACAGGCCTGGTTTCATACAATGAGCAGTTCTTC
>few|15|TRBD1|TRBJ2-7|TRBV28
CASSQQDRSATEQYF
TGTGCCAGCAGTCAGCAGGACAGGTCGGCGACCGAGCAGTACTTC
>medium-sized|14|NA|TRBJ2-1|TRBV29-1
CSVGLLTGYNEQFF
TGCAGCGTTGGGCTGCTGACAGGTTACAATGAGCAGTTCTTC
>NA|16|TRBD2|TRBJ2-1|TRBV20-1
CSARVGRDYLYNEQFF
TGCAGTGCTAGAGTTGGGAGGGACTACCTTTACAATGAGCAGTTCTTC
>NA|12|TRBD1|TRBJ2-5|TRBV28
CASKQGKETQYF
TGTGCCTCGAAACAGGGGAAAGAGACCCAGTACTTC
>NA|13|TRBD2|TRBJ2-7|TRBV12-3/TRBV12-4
CATTGGGSYEQYF
TGTGCCACCACCGGGGGGGGTTCCTACGAGCAGTACTTC
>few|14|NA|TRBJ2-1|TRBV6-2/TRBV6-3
CASSYVGDPNEQFF
TGTGCCAGCAGTTACGTGGGAGATCCCAATGAGCAGTTCTTC
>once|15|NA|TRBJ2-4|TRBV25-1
CASSHQGLAKNIQYF
TGTGCCAGCAGTCATCAGGGTCTAGCCAAAAACATTCAGTACTTC